The entry below describes one T cell receptor (beta chain). The repertoire was sequenced with immunoSEQ multiplex PCR; TCRdb's copy has only in-frame clones and lacks some. The repertoire holds 190,000 or so clones, with 70% to 90% as singletons. Germline V lookup: CDR1 LNHDA, CDR2 SQIVND (reference sequence). The ends were cut back, 11 bases at V and 1 base at J, with 9 bases in the middle. This CDR3 has 12 residues. This entry belongs to a study of blood T cell repertoires in COVID-19. About the study: The United States, Italy and Spain supplied acute and convalescent COVID-19 samples. The cDNA or gDNA used as material had been derived from T cells, B-cell-depleted T cells, or PBMCs.

Sample: peripheral blood. The gene calls are TRBV19 and TRBJ2-1; D remains unclear. The receptor was isolated from a middle-aged man with active or convalescent COVID-19. The CDR3 region is CASSRSYNEQFF. The CDR3 region has the DNA TGTGCCTCGAGCAGGTCCTACAATGAGCAGTTCTTC.